These T cell receptor beta chains were read from a single sample in a study of shared clonotypes between healthy human individuals. TCRdb's table, derived via immunoSEQ multiplex PCR, lists solely in-frame clones and lacks some. Of about 2.4 million clones listed, over 85% were seen once; the top ten hold about 0.38%. Sequencing was performed on naive CD4+ T cells from PBMCs. The receptors were sampled from a young man in good health. Some clones in this sample may be carry-over from other donors' samples. The CDR3 runs from the conserved cysteine through the conserved F or W. The order of the fields is J gene, V gene, CDR3 protein.

J: TRBJ1-1; V: TRBV30; CDR3: CAWSVTGGGTEAFF
J: TRBJ2-3; V: TRBV5-1; CDR3: CASSSGQGTDTQYF
J: TRBJ2-5; V: TRBV28; CDR3: CASSGSKGGRYQETQYF
J: TRBJ2-5; V: TRBV2; CDR3: CASSYRLQETQYF
J: TRBJ2-2; V: TRBV27; CDR3: CASSLFSRVNTGELFF
J: TRBJ1-5; V: TRBV2; CDR3: CASWGGTGVRNSNQPQHF
J: TRBJ2-3; V: TRBV7-9; CDR3: CASKQEDTQYF
J: TRBJ1-1; V: TRBV20-1; CDR3: CSASGDEAFF
J: TRBJ2-1; V: TRBV9; CDR3: CASSVSGAINDEQFF
J: TRBJ1-2; V: TRBV11-3; CDR3: CASSPGQGSQDGYTF
J: TRBJ2-1; V: TRBV18; CDR3: CASSPEGLAGGNEQFF
J: TRBJ2-3; V: TRBV11-1; CDR3: CASSFRGAGGWADTQYF
J: TRBJ1-5; V: TRBV7-9; CDR3: CASSLKGNQPQHF
J: .; V: TRBV11-3; CDR3: CASSRGQGSSYEQYF
J: TRBJ2-2; V: TRBV27; CDR3: CASTGQGKTGELFF
J: TRBJ2-7; V: TRBV21-1; CDR3: CASSKYLPSGRRKWCEQYF
J: TRBJ2-7; V: TRBV10-3; CDR3: CATKTAGTGINEQYF
J: TRBJ2-1; V: TRBV18; CDR3: CASSPGDRGLLDEQFF
J: TRBJ2-7; V: TRBV2; CDR3: CASNGQLAGGYEQYF
J: TRBJ2-7; V: TRBV4-3; CDR3: CASSQEYDGNHYEQYF
J: TRBJ1-5; V: TRBV6-6; CDR3: CASSLQLNQPQHF
J: TRBJ1-1; V: TRBV5-4; CDR3: CASSSNSRDVDEAFF
J: TRBJ2-7; V: TRBV5-1; CDR3: CASSRGTSGTYEQYF
J: TRBJ2-5; V: TRBV29-1; CDR3: CSAATGVETQYF
J: TRBJ2-7; V: TRBV6-5; CDR3: CASSRAGGYEQYF
J: TRBJ2-7; V: TRBV28; CDR3: CASSFNSKSSYEQYF
J: TRBJ2-2; V: TRBV5-4; CDR3: CASSLTGNTGELFF
J: .; V: TRBV4-1; CDR3: CASSQSGLAGVEQYF
J: TRBJ2-7; V: TRBV9; CDR3: CASSVRRKGLAVYEQYF
J: TRBJ2-3; V: TRBV10-1; CDR3: CASSEEGLRTDTQYF
J: TRBJ2-2; V: TRBV9; CDR3: CASSSGLAGVSNTGELFF
J: TRBJ1-2; V: TRBV7-2; CDR3: CASSLPPWMAGYTF
J: TRBJ2-1; V: TRBV5-1; CDR3: CASSLVSGRASEQFF
J: TRBJ1-2; V: TRBV19; CDR3: CASSPARTGVGYTF
J: TRBJ2-3; V: TRBV7-3; CDR3: CASSLRLAGGTDTQYF
J: TRBJ2-1; V: TRBV10-2; CDR3: CASSSGRSGGEQFF
J: TRBJ2-2; V: TRBV2; CDR3: CASQPRDTGELFF
J: TRBJ2-1; V: TRBV11-2; CDR3: CASSSGGRYNEQFF
J: TRBJ2-1; V: TRBV28; CDR3: CASSPGTRAFF
J: TRBJ1-5; V: TRBV6-1; CDR3: CASRATGGAGQPQHF
J: TRBJ1-1; V: TRBV27; CDR3: CASTSLPGQGNTEAFF
J: TRBJ1-1; V: TRBV6-6; CDR3: CASSKWTRGLNTEAFF
J: TRBJ1-2; V: TRBV30; CDR3: CAWIRQGEGYTF
J: TRBJ2-3; V: TRBV7-9; CDR3: CASSLLLSGLTDTQYF
J: TRBJ1-6; V: TRBV27; CDR3: CASSFLKTLISPLHF
J: TRBJ2-5; V: TRBV5-1; CDR3: CASSFLGLRGETQYF
J: TRBJ1-1; V: TRBV7-9; CDR3: CASSLEGGGTEAFF
J: TRBJ2-2; V: TRBV28; CDR3: CASSFVGVRAGELFF
J: TRBJ2-5; V: TRBV6-1; CDR3: CASSETGVETQYF
J: TRBJ2-3; V: TRBV25-1; CDR3: CASSLTSVSTDTQYF
J: TRBJ2-1; V: TRBV7-9; CDR3: CASSAIPSAPYNEQFF
J: TRBJ1-5; V: TRBV6-5; CDR3: CASSHSRGGDQPQHF
J: TRBJ2-5; V: TRBV5-1; CDR3: CASSFRLAGPGTQYF
J: TRBJ1-2; V: TRBV6-6; CDR3: CASIQTPGQGYGYTF
J: TRBJ2-3; V: TRBV4-2; CDR3: CASSQDKMATDTQYF